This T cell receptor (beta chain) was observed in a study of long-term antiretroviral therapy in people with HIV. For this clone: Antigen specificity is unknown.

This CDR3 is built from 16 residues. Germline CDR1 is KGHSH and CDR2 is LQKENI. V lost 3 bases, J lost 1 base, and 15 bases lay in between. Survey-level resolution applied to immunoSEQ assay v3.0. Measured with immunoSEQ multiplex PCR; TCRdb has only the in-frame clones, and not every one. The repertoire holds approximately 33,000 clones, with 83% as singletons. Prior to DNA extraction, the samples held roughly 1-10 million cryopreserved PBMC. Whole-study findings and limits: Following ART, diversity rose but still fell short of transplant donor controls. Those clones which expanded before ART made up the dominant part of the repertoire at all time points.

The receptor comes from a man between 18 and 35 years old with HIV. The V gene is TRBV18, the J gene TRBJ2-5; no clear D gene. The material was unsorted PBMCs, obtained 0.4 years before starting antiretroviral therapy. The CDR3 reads CASSPPFADTQETQYF. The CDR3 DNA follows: TGTGCCAGCTCACCCCCTTTTGCAGATACCCAAGAGACCCAGTACTTC. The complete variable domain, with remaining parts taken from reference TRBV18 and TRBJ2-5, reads NAGVMQNPRHLVRRRGQEARLRCSPMKGHSHVYWYRQLPEEGLKFMVYLQKENIIDESGMPKERFSAEFPKEGPSILRIQQVVRGDSAAYFCASSPPFADTQETQYFGPGTRLLVL.